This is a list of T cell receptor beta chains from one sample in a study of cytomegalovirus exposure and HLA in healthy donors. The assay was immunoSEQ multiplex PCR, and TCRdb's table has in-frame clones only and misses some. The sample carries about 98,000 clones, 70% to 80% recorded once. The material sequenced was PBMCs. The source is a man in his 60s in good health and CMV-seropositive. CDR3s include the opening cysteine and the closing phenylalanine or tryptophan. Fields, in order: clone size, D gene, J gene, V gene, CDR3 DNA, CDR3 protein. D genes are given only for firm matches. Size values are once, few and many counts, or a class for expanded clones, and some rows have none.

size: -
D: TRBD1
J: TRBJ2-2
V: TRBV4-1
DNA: TGCGCCAGCAGCCAACTAGGGACAGCAAACACCGGGGAGCTGTTTTTT
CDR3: CASSQLGTANTGELFF

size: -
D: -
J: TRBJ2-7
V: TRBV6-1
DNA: TGTGCCAGCAGCCACAACAGGGAATCCTACGAGCAGTACTTC
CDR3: CASSHNRESYEQYF

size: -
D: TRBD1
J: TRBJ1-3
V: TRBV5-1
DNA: TGCGCCAGCAGCCGCGGACAGGGAGTAAGTGGAAACACCATATATTTT
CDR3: CASSRGQGVSGNTIYF

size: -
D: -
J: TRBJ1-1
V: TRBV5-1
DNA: TGCGCCAGCTACGCTCAGCGAGATCCGAACACTGAAGCTTTCTTT
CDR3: CASYAQRDPNTEAFF

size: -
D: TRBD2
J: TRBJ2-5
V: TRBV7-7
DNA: TGTGCTAGCAGTCCTACTCGGCGGGGGGCCCAAGAGACCCAGTACTTC
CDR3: CASSPTRRGAQETQYF

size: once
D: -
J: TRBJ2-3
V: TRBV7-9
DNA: TGTGCCAGCAGCTTAGCGGAGGGGGCAGTTAGCACAGATACGCAGTATTTT
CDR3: CASSLAEGAVSTDTQYF

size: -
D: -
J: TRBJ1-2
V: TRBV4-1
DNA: TGCGCCAGCAGCCAAGATGATAGAGGGGGCTATGGCTACACCTTC
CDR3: CASSQDDRGGYGYTF

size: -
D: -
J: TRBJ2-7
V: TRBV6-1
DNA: TGTGCCAGCAGTGAAGCGGGCAGGGGAGCCTACGAGCAGTACTTC
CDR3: CASSEAGRGAYEQYF

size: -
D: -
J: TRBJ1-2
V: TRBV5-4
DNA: TGTGCCAGCAGCCTCAGGGGAGCCTATGGCTACACCTTC
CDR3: CASSLRGAYGYTF

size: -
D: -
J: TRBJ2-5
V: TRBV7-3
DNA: TGTGCCAGCAGCTTAAACCCCTCCCTAGTGGGAGAGACCCAGTACTTC
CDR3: CASSLNPSLVGETQYF

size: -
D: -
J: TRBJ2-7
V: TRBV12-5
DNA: TGTGCTAGTGGTTTGGGAAAAGGAGGCGAGCAGTACTTC
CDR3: CASGLGKGGEQYF

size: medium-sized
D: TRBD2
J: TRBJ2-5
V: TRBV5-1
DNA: TGCGCCAGCAGTGAATCTTCTAGCGGGCCTCAAGAGACCCAGTACTTC
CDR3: CASSESSSGPQETQYF

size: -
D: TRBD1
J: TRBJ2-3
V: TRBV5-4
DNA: TGTGCCAGCAGCTACGGACAGGGATCAGATACGCAGTATTTT
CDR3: CASSYGQGSDTQYF

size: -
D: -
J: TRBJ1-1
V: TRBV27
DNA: TGTGCCAGCAGGGGGGGTCTGAACACTGAAGCTTTCTTT
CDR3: CASRGGLNTEAFF

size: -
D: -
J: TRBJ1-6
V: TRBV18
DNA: TGTGCCAGCTCACCACTCCGGACAGAGTCACCCCTCCACTTT
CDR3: CASSPLRTESPLHF

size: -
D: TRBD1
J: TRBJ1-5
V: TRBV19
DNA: TGTGCCAGTAGCAGTCCGGGACAGGGACTGTGGGGCAATCAGCCCCAGCATTTT
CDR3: CASSSPGQGLWGNQPQHF

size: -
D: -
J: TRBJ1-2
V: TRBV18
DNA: TGTGCCAGCTCACCCGACCCGGGCTATGGCTACACCTTC
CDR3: CASSPDPGYGYTF

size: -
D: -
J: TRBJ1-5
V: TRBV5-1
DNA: TGCGCCAGCAGACAGGACAGTACGGACAATCAGCCCCAGCATTTT
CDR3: CASRQDSTDNQPQHF

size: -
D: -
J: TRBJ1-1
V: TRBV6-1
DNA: TGTGCCAGCAGTGAATATTCAGGGCAGCAAGCTTTCTTT
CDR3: CASSEYSGQQAFF

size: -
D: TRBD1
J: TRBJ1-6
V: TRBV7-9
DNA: TGTGCCAGCAGCCCAAGGGGACAGGGGCATTCACCCCTCCACTTT
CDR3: CASSPRGQGHSPLHF

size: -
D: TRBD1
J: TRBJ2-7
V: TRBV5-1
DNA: TGCGCCAGCAGCTTGGGGGGGACAGGGGAGTACGAGCAGTACTTC
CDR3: CASSLGGTGEYEQYF

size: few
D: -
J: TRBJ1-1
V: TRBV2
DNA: TGTGCCAGCAGCCCCGATAGGGGGGGAACTGAAGCTTTCTTT
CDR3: CASSPDRGGTEAFF

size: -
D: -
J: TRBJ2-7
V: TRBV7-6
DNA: TGTGCCAGCAGATTAAACGAGGGCCTCTCCTACGAGCAGTACTTC
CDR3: CASRLNEGLSYEQYF

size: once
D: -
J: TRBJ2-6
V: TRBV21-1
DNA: TGTGCCAGCAGCAACTCTATAACCTCTGGGGCCAACGTCCTGACTTTC
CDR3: CASSNSITSGANVLTF

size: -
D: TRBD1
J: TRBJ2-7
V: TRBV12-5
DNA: TGTGCTAGTGGTTTGGTACAGTCCAAACAGGGGAGAGTCTCCTACGAGCAGTACTTC
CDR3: CASGLVQSKQGRVSYEQYF

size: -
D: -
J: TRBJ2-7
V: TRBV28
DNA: TGTGCCAGCAGTGACAGGAGATACGAGCAGTACTTC
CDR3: CASSDRRYEQYF

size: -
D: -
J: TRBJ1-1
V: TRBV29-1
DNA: TGCAGCGTTGATGCATGGGGTGACAGTTCCTCTGTCACTGAAGCTTTCTTT
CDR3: CSVDAWGDSSSVTEAFF

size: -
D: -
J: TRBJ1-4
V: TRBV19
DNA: TGTGCCAGTAGTCGACTGAACCTTAATGAAAAACTGTTTTTT
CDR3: CASSRLNLNEKLFF

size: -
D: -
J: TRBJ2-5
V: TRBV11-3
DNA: TGTGCCAGCAGCTTGAGGGCGGGTATGGAAGAGACCCAGTACTTC
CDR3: CASSLRAGMEETQYF

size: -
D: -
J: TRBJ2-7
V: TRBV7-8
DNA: TGTGCCAGCAGCTTAGGAGCCTCCTACGAGCAGTACTTC
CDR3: CASSLGASYEQYF

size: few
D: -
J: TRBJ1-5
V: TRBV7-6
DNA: TGTGCCAGCAGCTTATCGACTGGCAATCAGCCCCAGCATTTT
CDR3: CASSLSTGNQPQHF

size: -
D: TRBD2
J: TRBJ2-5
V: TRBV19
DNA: TGTGCCAGTAGTTTACGGACTAGCGGGGGTGGGGAGACCCAGTACTTC
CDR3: CASSLRTSGGGETQYF

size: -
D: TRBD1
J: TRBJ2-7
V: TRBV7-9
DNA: TGTGCCAGCAGCTTAGGGACAGGGGCCTTCGAGCAGTACTTC
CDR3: CASSLGTGAFEQYF

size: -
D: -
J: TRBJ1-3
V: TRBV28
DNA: TGTGCCAGCAGTTTATCCGGGGAGGGGGGAAACACCATATATTTT
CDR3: CASSLSGEGGNTIYF

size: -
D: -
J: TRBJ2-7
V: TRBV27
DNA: TGTGCCAGCAGTATAGCCAGCGCTTTCTCCTACGAGCAGTACTTC
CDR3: CASSIASAFSYEQYF

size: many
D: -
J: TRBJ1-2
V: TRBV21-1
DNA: TGTGCCAGCAGCCCCCTGGGGACAGGGCCTTCTAACTATGGCTACACCTTC
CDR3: CASSPLGTGPSNYGYTF

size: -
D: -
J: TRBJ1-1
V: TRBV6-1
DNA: TGTGCCAGCAGTCCCCGAGGAGAGAACACTGAAGCTTTCTTT
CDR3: CASSPRGENTEAFF

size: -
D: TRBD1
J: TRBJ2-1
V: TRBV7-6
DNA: TGTGCCAGCAGCTCTCGAACCCCGACAGGGTACAATGAGCAGTTCTTC
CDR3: CASSSRTPTGYNEQFF

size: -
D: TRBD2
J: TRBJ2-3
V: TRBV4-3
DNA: TGCGCCAGCAGCCAAGTCCCCGGGACTAGACACACAGATACGCAGTATTTT
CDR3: CASSQVPGTRHTDTQYF

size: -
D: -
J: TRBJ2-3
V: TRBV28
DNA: TGTGCCAGCCTCGGGGGTTTTACAGATACGCAGTATTTT
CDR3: CASLGGFTDTQYF

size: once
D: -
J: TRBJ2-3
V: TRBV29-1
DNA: TGCAGCGTTTCACCAGGGACTAGCACAGATACGCAGTATTTT
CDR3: CSVSPGTSTDTQYF